Presented here are 12 T cell receptor beta chains from one specimen sequenced in a study of cytomegalovirus exposure and HLA in healthy donors. Primers included in the PCR were 60 Vbeta and 13 Jbeta primers. Method: immunoSEQ multiplex PCR; TCRdb's copy keeps in-frame clones and lacks some. The sample carries some 100,000 clones, around 85% recorded once. Sequences were obtained from PBMCs. The receptors originated from a man aged 25 to 45 in good health and CMV-seronegative.

J is TRBJ2-7 and V is TRBV30; D perhaps matches TRBD1 (7 bases). CDR1 GTSNPN and CDR2 SVGIG come from the germline V gene (reference sequence). Trimming removed 6 bases at V and 0 bases at J, with 12 bases between. The CDR3 has 13 amino acids. DNA of the CDR3: TGTGCCTGCCTGCGGGACAGCTCCTACGAGCAGTACTTC. Protein sequence: CACLRDSSYEQYF. Complete variable domain (other parts from reference TRBV30 and TRBJ2-7): SQTIHQWPATLVQPVGSPLSLECTVEGTSNPNLYWYRQAAGRGLQLLFYSVGIGQISSEVPQNLSASRPQDRQFILSSKKLLLSDSGFYLCACLRDSSYEQYFGPGTRLTVT.

The chain employs TRBV27 and TRBJ1-5, with no clear D. The germline CDR1 and CDR2 sequences are MNHEY and SMNVEV (reference sequence). Trimming stripped 3 bases from V and 1 base from J, with 10 bases between. The CDR3 totals 15 residues. The DNA of the CDR3 is TGTGCCAGCAGTTTGATTTACCGGAGCAATCAGCCCCAGCATTTT. Residues: CASSLIYRSNQPQHF.

The rearrangement uses TRBV5-8 and TRBJ1-2; D is possibly TRBD1 (5 bases). There are 13 residues in the CDR3. V lost 2 bases to trimming and J lost 8 bases, with 13 bases between them. The germline V gene encodes CDR1 SGHTS and CDR2 YDEGEE. The CDR3 region is CASSFNQGGGYTF. The CDR3 DNA reads TGTGCCAGCAGCTTCAATCAGGGTGGAGGCTACACCTTC. Full variable domain (missing parts from reference TRBV5-8 and TRBJ1-2): EAGVTQSPTHLIKTRGQQATLRCSPISGHTSVYWYQQALGLGLQFLLWYDEGEERNRGNFPPRFSGRQFPNYSSELNVNALELEDSALYLCASSFNQGGGYTFGSGTRLTVV.

A word on this clone: The junction and the germline gene differ at one end; a read error may be behind it. This chain joins TRBV18 and TRBJ2-7; the D gene is possibly TRBD1 (6 bases). The germline CDR1 and CDR2 sequences are KGHSH and LQKENI. The CDR3 is 15 amino acids. The CDR3 bases are TGTGCCAGCTCAAACAGGGTGACGAACTCCTACGAGCAATACTTC. This codes for CASSNRVTNSYEQYF.

The sample holds one count of this clone. The rearrangement uses TRBV5-5 and TRBJ2-7; D is perhaps TRBD2 (5 bases). V lost 3 bases and J 0 bases, leaving 13 bases between the germline ends. This CDR3 has 15 residues. Germline-derived CDR1 and CDR2 are SGHKS and YYEKEE (reference sequence). The CDR3 DNA follows: TGTGCCAGCAGCTATGCCGGGGAGAGCTCCTACGAGCAGTACTTC. Encoded protein: CASSYAGESSYEQYF.

V gene TRBV4-1 combines with J gene TRBJ2-7, with 7 bases identical to TRBD1. The CDR3 is made up of 14 amino acids. V gave up 2 bases and J gave up 3 bases; unmatched junction bases: 4. The germline CDR1 and CDR2 sequences are MGHRA and YSYEKL. The CDR3 DNA is TGCGCCAGCAGCCAAAGGACAGGAGGCTACGAGCAGTACTTC. This encodes CASSQRTGGYEQYF.

This CDR3 reads CASSWSGGVDEQFF. The CDR3 coding sequence is TGCGCCAGCAGCTGGAGCGGGGGGGTTGATGAGCAGTTCTTC. The chain is built from TRBV5-1 and TRBJ2-1; 10 nucleotides agree with TRBD2. The CDR3 extends over 14 amino acids. V trimming: 3 bases; J trimming: 8 bases; junction bases outside the gene matches: 5. CDR1 and CDR2 (germline): SGHRS, YFSETQ.

V and J are TRBV5-1 and TRBJ1-2; 8 bases match TRBD1. This CDR3 has 15 amino acids. The germline V gene has CDR1 SGHRS and CDR2 YFSETQ. With 0 bases clipped from V and 0 bases from J, the junction kept 1 base outside the gene matches. CDR3 coding DNA: TGCGCCAGCAGCTTGGACAGGGGGTCTAACTATGGCTACACCTTC. Its translation: CASSLDRGSNYGYTF.

V gene TRBV10-1 combines with J gene TRBJ2-1, with D possibly matching TRBD2 (5 bases). This CDR3 has 12 residues. Germline CDR1 and CDR2: WNHNN and SYGVQD (reference sequence). V dropped 6 bases and J dropped 4 bases, with 7 bases sitting between them. The CDR3 bases are TGCGCCAGCAGGAGGGTTTACAATGAGCAGTTCTTC. Protein sequence: CASRRVYNEQFF.

The chain carries TRBV29-1 and TRBJ2-7, with 9 bases matching TRBD1. CDR1 is SQVTM, CDR2 ANQGSEA, per germline. The CDR3 runs to 14 residues. V lost 0 bases, J lost 6 bases, and 6 bases stayed unmatched. The CDR3 DNA is TGCAGCGTTGAAGATGGGACAGGGTACTCCGAGCAGTACTTC. As protein: CSVEDGTGYSEQYF.

J is TRBJ1-4 and V is TRBV7-8; TRBD1 matches 8 bases. V shed 4 bases and J 5 bases; nucleotides not matched to a gene: 6. Germline V gene data show CDR1 as SGHVS and CDR2 as FQNEAQ. CDR3 length equals 15 residues. The DNA for the CDR3 is TGTGCCAGCAGCTCTTGGACAGGGTTAAATGAAAAACTGTTTTTT. It is translated as CASSSWTGLNEKLFF.

The CDR3 loop reads CASSPTGDTEAFF. CDR3 in DNA: TGCGCCAGCAGCCCGACAGGGGACACTGAAGCTTTCTTT. J is TRBJ1-1 and V is TRBV5-1; 8 bases fit TRBD1. CDR1 and CDR2 from the germline V gene are SGHRS and YFSETQ. V gave up 4 bases and J gave up 3 bases; unmatched junction bases: 2. This CDR3 comprises 13 residues. Full variable domain (missing parts from reference TRBV5-1 and TRBJ1-1): KAGVTQTPRYLIKTRGQQVTLSCSPISGHRSVSWYQQTPGQGLQFLFEYFSETQRNKGNFPGRFSGRQFSNSRSEMNVSTLELGDSALYLCASSPTGDTEAFFGQGTRLTVV.